Below are 27 T cell receptor beta chains sequenced from a single sample in a study of CD8 T cells in ankylosing spondylitis. These TCRs' antigens remain unknown. Study-level findings and limits: It appeared that ankylosing spondylitis blood was characterized by a TCR beta motif of roughly 8 highly homologous variants.

One entry per CDR3 protein, called by TCRdb with MiXCR from the 5' RACE reads. The sample lists over 600,000 distinct CDR3 sequences; roughly 19% were seen once. The sample consisted of blood, either unsorted or a sorted T cell fraction (not recorded which). These receptors all come from a male donor with ankylosing spondylitis.

This chain links TRBV5-6 with TRBJ2-6; 9 nucleotides agree with TRBD1. The CDR3 is 19 amino acids. V lost 0 bases, J lost 0 bases, and 7 bases stayed unmatched. Looked up from germline, CDR1 is SGHDT and CDR2 is YYEEEE. CDR3: CASSLVAGTGFSGANVLTF. The CDR3 DNA is TGTGCCAGCAGCTTGGTTGCAGGGACAGGGTTCTCTGGGGCCAACGTCCTGACTTTC.

The V and J genes are TRBV30 and TRBJ1-4; 10 bases map to TRBD1. With V trimmed by 0 bases and J by 8 bases, 9 bases remained unmatched. Germline assignment: CDR1 GTSNPN and CDR2 SVGIG (reference sequence). CDR3 length: 16 residues. The CDR3 DNA follows: TGTGCCTGGAGTGTCCGGACAGGGGGGTTTTACGAAAAACTGTTTTTT. Its protein is CAWSVRTGGFYEKLFF.

This clonotype was picked up a small number of times. The chain joins TRBV11-2 to TRBJ2-2, with TRBD2 matching over 7 bases. CDR1 is SGHAT, CDR2 FQNNGV, per germline. The CDR3 length is 18 residues. V was clipped by 1 base and J by 2 bases; unmatched bases: 10. The CDR3 is CASSLVGLRLANTGELFF. The CDR3 DNA sequence: TGTGCCAGCAGCTTAGTCGGCTTAAGACTAGCAAACACCGGGGAGCTGTTTTTT.

The V call is TRBV12-3 or TRBV12-4, the J call TRBJ2-5; weak D call: TRBD2 (7 bases). The V and J ends lost 4 bases and 5 bases respectively, with 20 bases between them. This CDR3 is built from 16 residues. The CDR3 nucleotides read TGTGCCAGCAGTTGGGGGGGCAGGGATGGAGGGGAGACCCAGTACTTC. Protein sequence: CASSWGGRDGGETQYF.

This clonotype was recorded a few times. The chain links TRBV12-3 or TRBV12-4 to TRBJ1-1; D is uncertain. V gave up 6 bases and J gave up 1 base, with 12 bases separating them. This CDR3 is 14 amino acids long. CDR3 coding DNA: TGTGCCAGCAGACATCGGACGGAGAACACTGAAGCTTTCTTT. Encoded protein: CASRHRTENTEAFF.

This clonotype turned up a few times. The V gene is TRBV29-1, the J gene TRBJ2-7; a weak D match, TRBD2 (5 bases). The CDR3 sequence is 13 residues long. The V gene lost 2 bases and the J gene lost 3 bases, with 11 bases spanning the gap. From germline, CDR1 is SQVTM and CDR2 ANQGSEA. CDR3 nucleotides: TGCAGCGTTGAATCCTCGGAGGTCTACGAGCAGTACTTC. Residues: CSVESSEVYEQYF.

The sample holds a few counts of this clonotype. V usage is TRBV13 and J usage is TRBJ2-7, with a weak D call TRBD1 (5 bases). Germline V gene data show CDR1 as PRHDT and CDR2 as FYEKMQ (reference sequence). This CDR3 comprises 15 residues. V lost 5 bases to trimming and J lost 7 bases, with 21 bases between them. CDR3 bases: TGTGCCAGCAGCCCTCAGGGTTATAGCCCCTTAGAGCAGTACTTC. Translated: CASSPQGYSPLEQYF.

This clonotype appeared a few times. The rearrangement joins TRBV4-1 to TRBJ2-1; possibly TRBD2 for D (5 bases). Germline CDR1 reads MGHRA; CDR2 reads YSYEKL. CDR3 length: 16 amino acids. Trimming stripped 6 bases from V and 5 bases from J, with 20 bases between. The CDR3 coding sequence is TGCGCCAGCAGTCTTTCCCCTTCGGACTGGGACAATGAGCAGTTCTTC. Protein sequence: CASSLSPSDWDNEQFF.

The chain employs TRBV11-2 and TRBJ2-1; D is uncertain. The CDR3 is 12 amino acids. Germline V gives CDR1 SGHAT, CDR2 FQNNGV. Trimming shortened V by 4 bases and J by 9 bases, and 10 bases separated the two germline ends. The CDR3 region has the DNA TGTGCCAGCAGCTCCGCACGAGGTGAGCAGTTCTTC. This translates into CASSSARGEQFF.

The chain recombines TRBV7-9 with TRBJ1-1; D might be TRBD1 (6 bases). Trimming removed 5 bases from V and 0 bases from J, with 16 bases in between. The CDR3 has 16 amino acids. Germline V gene sequence: CDR1 SEHNR, CDR2 FQNEAQ (reference sequence). The CDR3: CASSVTGYIMNTEAFF. CDR3 coding DNA: TGTGCCAGCAGCGTCACAGGGTATATAATGAACACTGAAGCTTTCTTT.

This clonotype was observed a handful of times. This chain links TRBV7-2 with TRBJ1-1, with 7 bases matching TRBD1. The CDR3 is 17 amino acids. Germline V gene sequence: CDR1 SGHTA, CDR2 FQGNSA. The V and J ends lost 0 bases and 0 bases, in that order; junction bases with no gene match: 7. The CDR3: CASSLAVTGLVNTEAFF. The DNA of the CDR3 is TGTGCCAGCAGCTTAGCGGTGACAGGGTTGGTGAACACTGAAGCTTTCTTT.

This clonotype has more than one count but fewer than ten. The rearrangement links TRBV12-3 or TRBV12-4 to TRBJ2-1, with a tentative D call TRBD2 (5 bases). The CDR3 has 15 amino acids. The V gene lost 6 bases and the J gene lost 5 bases, with 17 bases spanning the gap. The CDR3 protein is CASSQFKTGNNEQFF. For the CDR3, the DNA is TGTGCCAGCAGCCAATTTAAGACCGGGAACAATGAGCAGTTCTTC.

The sample holds many counts of this clonotype. The V and J genes are TRBV2 and TRBJ1-5; D is possibly TRBD1 (6 bases). The CDR3 spans 13 residues. With 6 bases removed from V and 4 bases from J, the gap between germline ends came to 10 bases. The germline CDR1 and CDR2 sequences are SNHLY and FYNNEI. The CDR3 nucleotides are TGTGCCAGCAGGGGGGGCGGAAATCAGCCCCAGCATTTT. Its translation is CASRGGGNQPQHF.

This clonotype was seen at least ten times. J is TRBJ1-5 and V is TRBV5-1, with D possibly TRBD1 on 5 matching bases. The germline V gene has CDR1 SGHRS and CDR2 YFSETQ. The germline V and J ends were trimmed by 0 bases and 11 bases, with 15 bases remaining between them. This CDR3 comprises 14 residues. In DNA, the CDR3 is TGCGCCAGCAGCTTGGTGGAGGGGCTCGGGTCCCAGCATTTT. This codes for CASSLVEGLGSQHF.

The genes are TRBV5-1 and TRBJ1-1; D not resolved. The ends were cut back, 4 bases at V and 0 bases at J, with 13 bases in the middle. The germline V gene has CDR1 SGHRS and CDR2 YFSETQ. CDR3 length: 15 residues. The CDR3 region has the DNA TGCGCCAGCAGCCCCCTGGAAGGGCTGAACACTGAAGCTTTCTTT. As protein: CASSPLEGLNTEAFF.

This clonotype was picked up many times. The CDR3 sequence: CASSPGRATYEQYF. The CDR3, as DNA: TGTGCCAGCAGCCCGGGCAGGGCTACCTACGAGCAGTACTTC. The V and J genes are TRBV7-2 and TRBJ2-7; tentatively, D is TRBD1 (5 bases). Trimming cost V 5 bases and J 2 bases, with 13 bases left between them. There are 14 residues in the CDR3. The germline gives CDR1 SGHTA, CDR2 FQGNSA.

The genes are TRBV5-1 and TRBJ2-7; D may correspond to TRBD1 or TRBD2 (5 bases each). The V gene's germline CDR1 is SGHRS and CDR2 YFSETQ. This CDR3 is 15 amino acids long. V was cut by 4 bases and J by 5 bases, with 19 bases left in between. The CDR3 coding sequence is TGCGCCAGCAGCATCTCCGGGGCACAAAGGGACGAGCAGTACTTC. Protein sequence: CASSISGAQRDEQYF. The entire variable domain, with the rest obtained from reference TRBV5-1 and TRBJ2-7, is as follows: KAGVTQTPRYLIKTRGQQVTLSCSPISGHRSVSWYQQTPGQGLQFLFEYFSETQRNKGNFPGRFSGRQFSNSRSEMNVSTLELGDSALYLCASSISGAQRDEQYFGPGTRLTVT.

Here the CDR3 reads CASSPQDRGLSEQFF. CDR3 DNA sequence: TGTGCCAGCAGCCCTCAGGACAGGGGGCTTAGTGAGCAGTTCTTC. V usage is TRBV9 and J usage is TRBJ2-1; 11 bases agree with TRBD1. Germline CDR1 and CDR2: SGDLS and YYNGEE. The CDR3 totals 15 residues. V lost 4 bases, J lost 9 bases, and 9 bases stayed unmatched.

This clonotype was detected ten times or more. The chain couples TRBV2 to TRBJ2-1; 13 bases are shared with TRBD2. The CDR3 sequence is 15 residues long. Germline CDR1 is SNHLY and CDR2 is FYNNEI. V trimming: 4 bases; J trimming: 4 bases; junction bases outside the gene matches: 1. CDR3 sequence (DNA): TGTGCCAGCAGTGCGGGACTAGCGGGGTACAATGAGCAGTTCTTC. Translated, it gives CASSAGLAGYNEQFF.

This clonotype was recorded many times. The chain carries TRBV13 and TRBJ2-2; 9 bases map to TRBD2. Germline V lookup: CDR1 PRHDT, CDR2 FYEKMQ (reference sequence). V shed 5 bases and J 6 bases; nucleotides not matched to a gene: 10. The CDR3 consists of 16 residues. CDR3: CASSGPGTSRSGELFF. CDR3 sequence (DNA): TGTGCCAGCAGCGGACCTGGGACTAGCCGTTCCGGGGAGCTGTTTTTT.

The chain couples TRBV7-9 to TRBJ1-1; unclear D gene. CDR1 SEHNR and CDR2 FQNEAQ come from the germline V gene (reference sequence). This CDR3 is built from 15 residues. V shed 3 bases and J shed 2 bases, with 13 bases lying between them. CDR3 nucleotides: TGTGCCAGCAGCTTGGTAACGACAAGAAACACTGAAGCTTTCTTT. Translating it yields CASSLVTTRNTEAFF.

V is TRBV2 and J is TRBJ2-2, with 9 bases matching TRBD2. V lost 7 bases, J lost 5 bases, and 2 bases stayed unmatched. The CDR3 totals 13 residues. CDR1 is SNHLY, CDR2 FYNNEI, per germline. The CDR3 region has the DNA TGTGCCAGCATAGCGGGGGTAACCGGGGAGCTGTTTTTT. As protein: CASIAGVTGELFF.

This clonotype was detected a few times. The gene calls are TRBV9 and TRBJ2-3; D is undetermined. The germline CDR1 and CDR2 sequences are SGDLS and YYNGEE. CDR3 length: 12 amino acids. V was cut by 4 bases and J by 6 bases, with 9 bases left in between. The CDR3 reads CASSPSSDTQYF. In nucleotides, the CDR3 is TGTGCCAGCAGCCCCTCGTCCGATACGCAGTATTTT.

This clonotype appeared a few times. Here the CDR3 reads CASSPRGGGGYGYTF. The DNA of the CDR3 is TGTGCCAGCAGTCCCCGCGGAGGGGGCGGGTATGGCTACACCTTC. V usage is TRBV27 and J usage is TRBJ1-2; 7 nucleotides agree with TRBD1. Germline V lookup: CDR1 MNHEY, CDR2 SMNVEV (reference sequence). The CDR3 extends over 15 amino acids. After removal of 5 bases from V and 5 bases from J, the junction contained 11 bases not matched to a gene.

This clonotype was observed a handful of times. The chain is built from TRBV29-1 and TRBJ2-5; D possibly corresponds to TRBD1 (5 bases). The CDR3 loop spans 13 amino acids. Between the trimmed V and J ends, which lost 3 bases and 2 bases, there was a span of 10 bases. CDR1 is SQVTM, CDR2 ANQGSEA, per germline. The CDR3 DNA sequence: TGCAGCGTTGAGGCAGGGATGCAAGAGACCCAGTACTTC. The encoded protein is CSVEAGMQETQYF. The variable domain in full, completed from reference TRBV29-1 and TRBJ2-5, reads SAVISQKPSRDICQRGTSLTIQCQVDSQVTMMFWYRQQPGQSLTLIATANQGSEATYESGFVIDKFPISRPNLTFSTLTVSNMSPEDSSIYLCSVEAGMQETQYFGPGTRLLVL.

This clonotype has ten or more counts. V usage is TRBV20-1 and J usage is TRBJ2-7, with unresolved D. Germline V gives CDR1 DFQATT, CDR2 SNEGSKA (reference sequence). The CDR3 spans 15 residues. Trimming left V 5 bases short and J 0 bases short, with 17 bases between. CDR3 residues: CSAPWKRISSYEQYF. The DNA for the CDR3 is TGCAGTGCTCCCTGGAAACGGATCAGCTCCTACGAGCAGTACTTC.

The CDR3 bases are TGTGCCAGCAGTTTTACCCTGACCTCTAACTATGGCTACACCTTC. Protein product: CASSFTLTSNYGYTF. The chain is built from TRBV12-3 or TRBV12-4 and TRBJ1-2; D uncertain. This CDR3 has 15 residues. The V end was cut by 3 bases, the J end by 0 bases, with 11 bases between.